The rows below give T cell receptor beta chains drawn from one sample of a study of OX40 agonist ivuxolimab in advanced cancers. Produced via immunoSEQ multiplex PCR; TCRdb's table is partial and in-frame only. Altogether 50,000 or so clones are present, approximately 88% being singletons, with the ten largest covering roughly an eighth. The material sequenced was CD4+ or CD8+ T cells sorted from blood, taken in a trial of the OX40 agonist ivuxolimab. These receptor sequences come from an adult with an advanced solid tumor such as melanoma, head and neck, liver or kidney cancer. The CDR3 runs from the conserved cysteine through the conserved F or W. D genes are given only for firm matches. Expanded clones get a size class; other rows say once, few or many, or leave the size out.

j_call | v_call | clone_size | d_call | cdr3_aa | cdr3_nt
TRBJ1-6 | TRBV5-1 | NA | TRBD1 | CASTSLPGTGLNSPLHF | TGCGCCAGCACATCTTTGCCCGGGACAGGGTTGAATTCACCCCTCCACTTT
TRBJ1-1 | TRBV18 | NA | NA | CASSPHQQGWNEAFF | TGTGCCAGCTCACCACATCAGCAGGGTTGGAATGAAGCTTTCTTT
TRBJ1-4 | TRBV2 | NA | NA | CASTLTGNEKLFF | TGTGCCAGCACCCTCACTGGGAATGAAAAACTGTTTTTT
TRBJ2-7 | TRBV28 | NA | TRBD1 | CASRTRGTGDSYEQYF | TGTGCCAGCAGAACCAGGGGGACAGGGGACTCCTACGAGCAGTACTTC
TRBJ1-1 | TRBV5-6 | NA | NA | CASSLGGMNTEAFF | TGTGCCAGCAGCTTGGGGGGGATGAACACTGAAGCTTTCTTT
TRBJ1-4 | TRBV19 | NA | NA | CASSIEYLGNEKLFF | TGTGCCAGTAGTATAGAGTACCTTGGAAACGAAAAACTGTTTTTT
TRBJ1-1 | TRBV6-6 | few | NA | CASRQTTEAFF | TGTGCCAGCAGGCAGACCACTGAAGCTTTCTTT
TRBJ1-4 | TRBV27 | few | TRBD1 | CASRTDRDGEKLFF | TGTGCCAGCAGGACGGACAGGGATGGAGAAAAACTGTTTTTT
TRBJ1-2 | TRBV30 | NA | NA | CAWSRGGDYGYTF | TGTGCCTGGAGTAGAGGGGGGGACTATGGCTACACCTTC
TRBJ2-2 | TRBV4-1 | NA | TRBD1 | CASSHDLGQGYVGELFF | TGCGCCAGCAGCCATGACCTGGGACAGGGATATGTCGGGGAGCTGTTTTTT
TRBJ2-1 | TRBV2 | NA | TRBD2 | CASSASGSTYNEQFF | TGTGCCAGCAGTGCTAGCGGGAGTACCTACAATGAGCAGTTCTTC
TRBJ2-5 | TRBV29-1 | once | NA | CSVDQGETQYF | TGCAGCGTTGATCAAGGAGAGACCCAGTACTTC
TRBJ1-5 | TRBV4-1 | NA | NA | CASSQDAAWQGNQPQHF | TGCGCCAGCAGCCAAGACGCGGCTTGGCAGGGCAATCAGCCCCAGCATTTT
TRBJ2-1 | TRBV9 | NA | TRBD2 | CASSKGLVNEQFF | TGTGCCAGCAGCAAGGGACTAGTCAATGAGCAGTTCTTC
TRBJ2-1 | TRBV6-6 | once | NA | CASTDSYNEQFF | TGTGCCAGCACGGACAGCTACAATGAGCAGTTCTTC
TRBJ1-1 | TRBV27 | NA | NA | CASSKTENTEAFF | TGTGCCAGCAGTAAGACGGAGAACACTGAAGCTTTCTTT
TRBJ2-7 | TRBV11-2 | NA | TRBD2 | CASSLGLAGGSSYEQYF | TGTGCCAGCAGCTTAGGGCTAGCGGGGGGAAGCTCCTACGAGCAGTACTTC
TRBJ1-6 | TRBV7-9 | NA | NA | CASSLAGGNSPLHF | TGTGCCAGCAGCTTAGCGGGGGGGAATTCACCCCTCCACTTT
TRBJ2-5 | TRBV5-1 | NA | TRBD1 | CASSRGLGETQYF | TGCGCCAGCAGCAGGGGGCTGGGGGAGACCCAGTACTTC
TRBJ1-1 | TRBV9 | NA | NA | CASRPTPAALNTEAFF | TGTGCCAGCAGACCTACACCCGCGGCGTTGAACACTGAAGCTTTCTTT
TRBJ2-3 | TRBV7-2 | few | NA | CASSLDTDTQYF | TGTGCCAGCAGCTTAGACACAGATACGCAGTATTTT
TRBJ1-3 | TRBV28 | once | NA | CASSSQERYTIYF | TGTGCCAGCAGTTCTCAAGAACGGTACACCATATATTTT
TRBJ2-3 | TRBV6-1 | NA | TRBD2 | CASHGGVWADTQYF | TGTGCCAGCCACGGGGGGGTGTGGGCAGATACGCAGTATTTT
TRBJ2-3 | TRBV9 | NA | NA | CASSLQGRVRTDTQYF | TGTGCCAGCAGCCTTCAAGGCAGGGTAAGGACAGATACGCAGTATTTT
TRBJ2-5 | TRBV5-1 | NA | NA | CASSLAGGPEGETQYF | TGCGCCAGCAGCTTGGCGGGGGGCCCCGAGGGGGAGACCCAGTACTTC
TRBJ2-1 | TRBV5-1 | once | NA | CASSRGPLDSYNEQFF | TGCGCCAGCAGCCGCGGACCCTTAGATTCCTACAATGAGCAGTTCTTC
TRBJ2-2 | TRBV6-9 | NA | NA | CASSYAGAGELFF | TGTGCCAGCAGCTATGCAGGGGCCGGGGAGCTGTTTTTT
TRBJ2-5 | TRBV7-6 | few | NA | CASSLALGWETQYF | TGTGCCAGCAGCTTAGCGTTAGGGTGGGAGACCCAGTACTTC
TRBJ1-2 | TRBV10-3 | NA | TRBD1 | CAIRGTGDYGYTF | TGTGCCATCAGGGGGACAGGGGACTATGGCTACACCTTC
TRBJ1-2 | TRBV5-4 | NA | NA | CASSLARGGDYGYTF | TGTGCCAGCAGCTTGGCACGCGGGGGCGACTATGGCTACACCTTC
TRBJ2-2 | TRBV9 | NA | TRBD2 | CASSVRAGGQTGELFF | TGTGCCAGCAGCGTACGAGCGGGGGGGCAAACCGGGGAGCTGTTTTTT
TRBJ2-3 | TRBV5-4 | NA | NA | CASSLGGPASTDTQYF | TGTGCCAGCAGCTTGGGTGGGCCCGCTAGCACAGATACGCAGTATTTT
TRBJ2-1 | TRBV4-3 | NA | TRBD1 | CASSQTTGGGYNEQFF | TGCGCCAGCAGCCAAACGACAGGGGGGGGGTACAATGAGCAGTTCTTC
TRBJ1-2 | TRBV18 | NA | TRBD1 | CASSQLKDRALGYGYTF | TGTGCCAGCTCACAATTAAAGGACAGGGCCTTGGGCTATGGCTACACCTTC
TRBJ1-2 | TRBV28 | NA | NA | CASSLGDFDILTARSYGYTF | TGTGCCAGCAGTTTAGGAGACTTCGACATACTGACGGCAAGGAGCTATGGCTACACCTTC
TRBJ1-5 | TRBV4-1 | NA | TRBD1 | CASSLATGSNQPQHF | TGCGCCAGCAGCCTGGCGACAGGGAGCAATCAGCCCCAGCATTTT
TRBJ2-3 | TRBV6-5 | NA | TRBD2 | CASSYSTSGVSDTQYF | TGTGCCAGCAGTTACTCTACTAGCGGGGTCTCAGATACGCAGTATTTT
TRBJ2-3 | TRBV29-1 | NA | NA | CSVEPQTDTQYF | TGCAGCGTTGAACCGCAGACAGATACGCAGTATTTT
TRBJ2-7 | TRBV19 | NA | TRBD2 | CASSIWSSGSSEQYF | TGTGCCAGTAGTATATGGTCTAGCGGGAGCAGCGAGCAGTACTTC